Listed here are 6 T cell receptor beta chains from one sample, sequenced in a study of cytomegalovirus exposure and HLA in healthy donors. Both 60 Vbeta primers and 13 Jbeta primers went into the PCR. Here immunoSEQ multiplex PCR was the method, and the copy in TCRdb shows in-frame clones only, minus some. The sample includes roughly 290,000 clones, about four fifths of them seen just once. The source material was PBMCs. These receptors came from a girl aged 2 to 10 in good health and CMV-seronegative.

The genes are TRBV7-9 and TRBJ2-1; a weak D match, TRBD2 (7 bases). This CDR3 spans 15 amino acids. Per germline, CDR1 SEHNR and CDR2 FQNEAQ (reference sequence). Trimming pared 3 bases from V and 8 bases from J, leaving 17 bases between. CDR3 coding DNA: TGTGCCAGCAGCTTCAAAGGGGGGGCGTTACATGAGCAGTTCTTC. It codes for CASSFKGGALHEQFF.

V usage is TRBV28 and J usage is TRBJ2-7, with 8 bases aligning to TRBD2. The germline CDR1 and CDR2 sequences are MDHEN and SYDVKM. CDR3 length: 15 residues. Trimming removed 3 bases from V and 5 bases from J; junction bases left unmatched: 9. The CDR3 DNA is TGTGCCAGCAGTTTCAGCGGGAGTAAGGTGAACGAGCAGTACTTC. Its translation: CASSFSGSKVNEQYF.

The J gene is TRBJ2-1, the V gene TRBV5-6; 11 bases agree with TRBD2. From germline, CDR1 is SGHDT and CDR2 YYEEEE. The CDR3 is 19 amino acids. V was clipped by 4 bases and J by 2 bases; unmatched bases: 14. For the CDR3, the DNA is TGTGCCAGCAGCCCTGCCCTAGCGGGAGGTTCCTTTCCCTACAATGAGCAGTTCTTC. Amino acids: CASSPALAGGSFPYNEQFF.

This rearrangement joins TRBV28 to TRBJ2-7; 12 bases map to TRBD1. Germline loops: CDR1 MDHEN, CDR2 SYDVKM. V shed 5 bases, J shed 9 bases, and the junction held 11 bases outside the gene matches. The CDR3 length is 15 residues. The CDR3 reads CASSLRDRGLFWQYF. The CDR3 DNA reads TGTGCCAGCAGTCTCCGGGACAGGGGGCTCTTTTGGCAGTACTTC.

The chain has TRBV29-1 and TRBJ2-1, with 10 bases that match TRBD2. Germline trimming cut 7 bases from V and 5 bases from J; bases unmatched to any gene: 11. CDR1 SQVTM and CDR2 ANQGSEA come from the germline V gene. The CDR3 contains 15 residues. The CDR3 DNA reads as TGCAGCGCCTCAATGGGAGCGGGGGGGAACAATGAGCAGTTCTTC. Encoded protein: CSASMGAGGNNEQFF.

The V and J genes are TRBV4-2 and TRBJ2-7, with 7 bases identical to TRBD1. The CDR3 runs to 16 residues. Germline loops: CDR1 LGHNA, CDR2 YNFKEQ. Trimming took 1 base from V and 0 from J; bases not matched to a gene: 6. The CDR3 spells CASSQGMGDSSYEQYF. In nucleotides, the CDR3 is TGTGCCAGCAGCCAAGGAATGGGGGACAGCTCCTACGAGCAGTACTTC.